The clone carrying this TCR beta chain was seen only once. The data were obtained in a study of control samples from healthy donors and cancer patients. CDR1 is MDHEN, CDR2 SYDVKM, per germline. V was pared by 6 bases and J by 2 bases, with 39 bases between. The CDR3 sequence is 23 residues long. Profiled with immunoSEQ multiplex PCR; TCRdb holds only in-frame clones, not every one. The table shows approximately 70,000 clones, with around 87% occurring only once. The genes are TRBV28 and TRBJ2-3; either TRBD1 or TRBD2 may fit D (6 bases each). This sequence was found in a woman aged 50 to 60 with head and neck cancer. The sample consisted of PBMCs. CDR3 sequence (DNA): TGTGCCAGCAGCCCTAGCGTACTTCGGAACACTCTGCAGGGGACCGACTACACAGATACGCAGTATTTT. Its protein product is CASSPSVLRNTLQGTDYTDTQYF.